The rows below give T cell receptor beta chains drawn from one sample of a study of T cells in Graves' hyperthyroidism and ophthalmopathy. Via MiXCR, TCRdb re-called the multiplex PCR reads, giving one row per CDR3 protein. The sample lists hundreds of thousands of distinct CDR3 sequences, around 20% seen once, with about half in the top ten. The sequenced sample consisted of blood. The source of these receptors is a man between 40 and 49 years old with Graves' ophthalmopathy. The conserved cysteine and the conserved F or W are not part of the CDR3 here.

j_call v_call cdr3_aa
TRBJ1-1 TRBV12-5 ASGPDRGRNTEAF
TRBJ2-1 TRBV5-1 ASSLEGLGSYNEQF
TRBJ1-1 TRBV19 ASNKGNSRFGEAF
TRBJ1-1 TRBV18 ASSPFEGTEAF
TRBJ2-2 TRBV5-6 ASSYRTSSNTGELF
TRBJ2-7 TRBV7-2 ASSSQGASYEQY
TRBJ2-7 TRBV18 ASSRGQTTYEQY
TRBJ2-7 TRBV27 ASSTDRDEQY
TRBJ2-7 TRBV6-1 ASRARRGWNSYEQN
TRBJ1-2 TRBV20-1 SADSQGVFGYGYT
TRBJ2-5 TRBV28 ASSLRRDAQRRETQY
TRBJ1-5 TRBV20-1 SASRENQPQH
TRBJ1-1 TRBV7-9 ASSRDITHEAF
TRBJ2-1 TRBV6-1 ASSPQRDRGQNEQF
TRBJ1-2 TRBV18 ASSPQRDDGYT
TRBJ1-4 TRBV5-1 AGSLDRGNEKLF
TRBJ2-2 TRBV19 ASTSTGGGELF
TRBJ1-1 TRBV6-1 ASSEGGGGTEAF
TRBJ2-2 TRBV7-2 ASSSGQGTGELF
TRBJ1-6 TRBV9 ASSGQASSYNSPLH
TRBJ2-2 TRBV5-1 ASSLVERGTGELF
TRBJ1-1 TRBV3-1 ASSRSGVQGEAF
TRBJ2-4 TRBV10-3 AISPGTGENIQY
TRBJ1-2 TRBV18 ASSLVGVTGADGYT